This T cell receptor (beta chain) derives from a study of T cell responses to AZD1222 COVID-19 vaccine. Study-wide results and limits: With dominance at 160-218 and 743-854, vaccine-associated CD4 TCRs spanned spike. In a largely white British group with more females than males, clonal diversity was possibly underestimated. Seropositivity was recorded at baseline in only 6 or 7 AZD1222 recipients.

A remark on this clone: What it binds is unknown.

The data were produced by immunoSEQ multiplex PCR, yet TCRdb's version contains in-frame clones alone and is incomplete. The repertoire has approximately 80,000 clones, around 90% of them found once; the top ten carry 25% to 30%. The V gene's germline CDR1 is SGHAT and CDR2 FQNNGV. The ends lost 1 base at V and 2 bases at J; junction bases unmatched: 2. The CDR3 has 15 amino acids. The TCR was taken from an adult who received the AZD1222 COVID-19 vaccine. Sequenced here: peripheral blood, sampled 28 days after the second AZD1222 dose. The chain employs TRBV11-2 and TRBJ2-5, with TRBD1 matching over 9 bases. The CDR3 loop reads CASSLGGTGQETQYF. CDR3 DNA sequence: TGTGCCAGCAGCTTAGGTGGGACAGGGCAAGAGACCCAGTACTTC.